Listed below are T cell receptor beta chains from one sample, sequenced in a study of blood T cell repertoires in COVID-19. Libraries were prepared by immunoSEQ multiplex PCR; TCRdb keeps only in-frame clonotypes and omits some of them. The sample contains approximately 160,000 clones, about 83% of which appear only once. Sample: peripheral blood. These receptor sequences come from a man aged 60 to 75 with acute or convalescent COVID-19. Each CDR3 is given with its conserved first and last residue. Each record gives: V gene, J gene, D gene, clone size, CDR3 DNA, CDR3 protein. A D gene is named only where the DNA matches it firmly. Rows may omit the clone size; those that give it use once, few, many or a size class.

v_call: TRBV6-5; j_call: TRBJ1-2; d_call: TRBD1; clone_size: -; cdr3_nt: TGTGCCAGCAGTTCGCAAACAGGGGGATTATATGGCTACACCTTC; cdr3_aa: CASSSQTGGLYGYTF
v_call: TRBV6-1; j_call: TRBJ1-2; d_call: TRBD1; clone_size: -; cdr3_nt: TGTGCCAGCAGTGAAGTGACAGGGGCGGGCTACACCTTC; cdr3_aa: CASSEVTGAGYTF
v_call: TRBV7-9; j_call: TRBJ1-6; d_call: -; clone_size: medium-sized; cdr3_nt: TGTGCCAGCAGCGCCATCGGTGTGGATTCACCCCTCCACTTT; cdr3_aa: CASSAIGVDSPLHF
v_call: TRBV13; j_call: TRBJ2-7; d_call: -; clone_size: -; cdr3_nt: TGTGCCAGCACCATCAGGGGTGCCTACGAGCAGTACTTC; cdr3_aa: CASTIRGAYEQYF
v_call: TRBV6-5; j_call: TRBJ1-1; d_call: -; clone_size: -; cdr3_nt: TGTGCCAGCAGGGGAGGTGGGACTGAAGCTTTCTTT; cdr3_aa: CASRGGGTEAFF
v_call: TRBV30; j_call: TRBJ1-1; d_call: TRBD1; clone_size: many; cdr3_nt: TGTGCCTGGAGTGTACAGATAGTTTCGGGGACAGTGAACACTGAAGCTTTCTTT; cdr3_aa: CAWSVQIVSGTVNTEAFF
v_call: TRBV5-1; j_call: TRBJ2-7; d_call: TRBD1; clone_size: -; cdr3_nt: TGCGCCAGCAGCTCGGGACAGGGGGGACTCGAGCAGTACTTC; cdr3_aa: CASSSGQGGLEQYF
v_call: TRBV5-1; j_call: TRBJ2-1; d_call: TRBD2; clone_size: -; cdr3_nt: TGCGCCAGCAGGGCTAGCGGATACAATGAGCAGTTCTTC; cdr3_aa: CASRASGYNEQFF
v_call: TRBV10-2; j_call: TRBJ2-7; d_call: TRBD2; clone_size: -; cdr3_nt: TGCGCCAGCAGTGCCGGACTAGCGGGGGTTGAGCAGTACTTC; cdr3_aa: CASSAGLAGVEQYF
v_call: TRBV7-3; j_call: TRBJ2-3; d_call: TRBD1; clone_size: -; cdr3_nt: TGTGCCAGCAGCTTCTTAGGGGGCAGCACAGATACGCAGTATTTT; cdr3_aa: CASSFLGGSTDTQYF
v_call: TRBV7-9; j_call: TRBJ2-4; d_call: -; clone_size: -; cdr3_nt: TGTGCCAGCAGCTTCATCGAGGCAGAAAACATTCAGTACTTC; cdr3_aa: CASSFIEAENIQYF
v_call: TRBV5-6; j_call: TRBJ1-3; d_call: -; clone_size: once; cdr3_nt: TGTGCCAGCAGCTTTCAGGGGTACGGAAACACCATATATTTT; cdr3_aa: CASSFQGYGNTIYF
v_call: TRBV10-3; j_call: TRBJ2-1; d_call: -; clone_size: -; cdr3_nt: TGTGCCATCAGTGTGGGCTCAAGACAGGTCGGCTCCTACAATGAGCAGTTCTTC; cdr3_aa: CAISVGSRQVGSYNEQFF
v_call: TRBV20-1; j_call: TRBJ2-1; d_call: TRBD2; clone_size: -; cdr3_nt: TGCAGTGCTAGTGAGCGGGGGGGCCTCTACAATGAGCAGTTCTTC; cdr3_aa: CSASERGGLYNEQFF
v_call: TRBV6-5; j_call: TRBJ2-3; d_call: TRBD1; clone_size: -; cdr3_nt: TGTGCCAGCAGTCCGGGACAGGGATCAGATACGCAGTATTTT; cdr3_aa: CASSPGQGSDTQYF
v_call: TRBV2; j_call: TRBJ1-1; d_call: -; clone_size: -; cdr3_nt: TGTGCCAGCAGCGGGGGATTTGTTGTAAACACTGAAGCTTTCTTT; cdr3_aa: CASSGGFVVNTEAFF
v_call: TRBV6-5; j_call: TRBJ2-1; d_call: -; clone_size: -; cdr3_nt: TGTGCCAGCAGTTACCCGGACAGTTACTCCTACAATGAGCAGTTCTTC; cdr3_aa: CASSYPDSYSYNEQFF
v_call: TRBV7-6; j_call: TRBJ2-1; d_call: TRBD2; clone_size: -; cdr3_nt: TGTGCCAGCAGCTTAGGAGGCCTAGCGGGGTTTAATGAGCAGTTCTTC; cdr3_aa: CASSLGGLAGFNEQFF
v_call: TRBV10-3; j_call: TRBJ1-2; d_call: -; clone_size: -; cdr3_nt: TGTGCCATCAGTGAGGTAGCGGGATATGGCTACACCTTC; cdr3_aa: CAISEVAGYGYTF
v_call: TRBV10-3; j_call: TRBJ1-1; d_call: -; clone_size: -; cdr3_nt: TGTGCCATCAGTGAATTTGGGGGGGGACGGAACACTGAAGCTTTCTTT; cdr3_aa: CAISEFGGGRNTEAFF
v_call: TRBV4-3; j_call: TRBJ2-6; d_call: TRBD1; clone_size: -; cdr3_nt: TGCGCCAGCAGCCAAGATTGGTTGGACAGGGCGGCCTCTGGGGCCAACGTCCTGACTTTC; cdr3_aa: CASSQDWLDRAASGANVLTF
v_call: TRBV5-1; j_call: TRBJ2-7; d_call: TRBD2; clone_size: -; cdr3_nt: TGCGCCAGCAGCTTAACTAGCGGGGGTCAGTACGAGCAGTACTTC; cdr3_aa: CASSLTSGGQYEQYF
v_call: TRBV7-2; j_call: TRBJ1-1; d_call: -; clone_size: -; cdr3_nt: TGTGCCAGCAGCGCTAAAGGACATGAGAACACTGAAGCTTTCTTT; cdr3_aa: CASSAKGHENTEAFF
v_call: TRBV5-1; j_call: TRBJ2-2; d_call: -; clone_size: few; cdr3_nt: TGCGCCAGCAAGGGAGGAAACGCCGACAACGGGGAGCTGTTTTTT; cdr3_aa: CASKGGNADNGELFF
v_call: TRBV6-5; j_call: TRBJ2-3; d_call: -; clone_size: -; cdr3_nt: TGTGCCAGCAAGTTCAGTTACACAGATACGCAGTATTTT; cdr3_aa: CASKFSYTDTQYF
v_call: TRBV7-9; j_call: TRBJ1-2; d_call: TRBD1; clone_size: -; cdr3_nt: TGTGCCAGCAGCAACCCCGGACAGGGTTCTGGCTACACCTTC; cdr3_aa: CASSNPGQGSGYTF
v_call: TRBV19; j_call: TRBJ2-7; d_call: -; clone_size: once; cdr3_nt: TGTGCCAGTAGTATTGAGGCAGGGGCCGCCTACGAGCAGTACTTC; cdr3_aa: CASSIEAGAAYEQYF
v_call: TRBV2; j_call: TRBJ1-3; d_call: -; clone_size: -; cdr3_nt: TGTGCCAGTAGGGAGGGAACTGGAAACACCATATATTTT; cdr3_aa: CASREGTGNTIYF
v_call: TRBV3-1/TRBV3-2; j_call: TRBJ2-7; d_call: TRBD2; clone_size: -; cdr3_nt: TGTGCCAGCAGCGGCGGGACTAGCGGGTACCTGACCTACGAGCAGTACTTC; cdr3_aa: CASSGGTSGYLTYEQYF
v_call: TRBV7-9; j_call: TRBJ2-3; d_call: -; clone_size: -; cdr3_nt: TGTGCCAGCAGCCCCGGGGCAGGGGCTAGCACAGATACGCAGTATTTT; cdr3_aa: CASSPGAGASTDTQYF
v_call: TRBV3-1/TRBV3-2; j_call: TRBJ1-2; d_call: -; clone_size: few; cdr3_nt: TGTGCCAGCAGCCCTGCGACAGGAGCTAACTATGGCTACACCTTC; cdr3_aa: CASSPATGANYGYTF
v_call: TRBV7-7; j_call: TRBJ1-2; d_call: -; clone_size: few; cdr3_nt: TGTGCTAGCAGCCCCGTGCAATCAGGGTGGAGTGGCTACACCTTC; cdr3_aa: CASSPVQSGWSGYTF